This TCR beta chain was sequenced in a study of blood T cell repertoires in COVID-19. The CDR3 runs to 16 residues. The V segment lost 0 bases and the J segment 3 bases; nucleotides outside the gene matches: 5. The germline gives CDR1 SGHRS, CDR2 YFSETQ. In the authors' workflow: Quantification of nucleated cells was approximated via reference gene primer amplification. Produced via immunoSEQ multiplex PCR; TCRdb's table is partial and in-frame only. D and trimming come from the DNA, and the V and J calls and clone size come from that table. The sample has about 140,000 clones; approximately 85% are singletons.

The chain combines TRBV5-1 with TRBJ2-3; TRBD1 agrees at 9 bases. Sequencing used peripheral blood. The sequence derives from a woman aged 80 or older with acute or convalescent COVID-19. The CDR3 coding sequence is TGCGCCAGCAGCTTGGTGACAGGGGGTCGTACAGATACGCAGTATTTT. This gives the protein CASSLVTGGRTDTQYF.